The T cell receptor beta chain under discussion was sequenced for a study of T-cell reconstitution after alpha-beta-depleted transplantation in children. Only a few counts were recorded for this clonotype. Using unique molecular identifiers, the investigators prepared the TCRbeta library. TCRdb redid the calling of the PCR reads with MiXCR, one entry per CDR3 protein. Among 330,000 or so distinct CDR3 sequences listed, approximately 10% were seen once. The TCR sequence derives from a human donor who donated a stem cell graft to a child with acute lymphoblastic leukemia. Sample: PBMCs from the stem cell graft donor, taken from the stem cell graft.

The CDR3 DNA reads TGTGCCAGCAGTTATTCCGGGACTAGCGGTTACAATGAGCAGTTCTTC. It codes for CASSYSGTSGYNEQFF. The V gene is TRBV27, the J gene TRBJ2-1, with 11 bases that match TRBD2. The CDR3 is 16 amino acids. Germline V gene lookup returns CDR1 MNHEY and CDR2 SMNVEV (reference sequence). The junction had 6 bases not matched to a gene; V was cut back by 4 bases and J by 4 bases.